This TCR beta chain derives from a study of T cell responses to AZD1222 COVID-19 vaccine. V was clipped by 8 bases and J by 4 bases, with 17 bases between them. There are 14 residues in the CDR3. Germline assignment: CDR1 SNHLY and CDR2 FYNNEI. Study findings and constraints: Spike-specific TCR breadth rose after two AZD1222 doses, and depth rose as well. Nearly half of the spike-specific TCRs reportedly recognize variant regions that carry no mutations. Clonal diversity was possibly underestimated, and white British individuals and females predominated among donors.

Sequencing used immunoSEQ multiplex PCR; TCRdb keeps in-frame clones, though not all of them. The sample gives around 200,000 clones, 90% to 95% of which show up once; about 1.5% is in the top ten. Second-dose intervals near 4 or 12 weeks were combined. About this clone: Its cognate antigen is unknown.

Source: peripheral blood, taken 28 days after the second AZD1222 dose. The TCR comes from an adult who received the AZD1222 COVID-19 vaccine. The chain links TRBV2 to TRBJ1-2; no reliable D call. CDR3 sequence (DNA): TGTGCCAGCTTATCCCTCGTCGGCTCCTATGGCTACACCTTC. Translation: CASLSLVGSYGYTF.